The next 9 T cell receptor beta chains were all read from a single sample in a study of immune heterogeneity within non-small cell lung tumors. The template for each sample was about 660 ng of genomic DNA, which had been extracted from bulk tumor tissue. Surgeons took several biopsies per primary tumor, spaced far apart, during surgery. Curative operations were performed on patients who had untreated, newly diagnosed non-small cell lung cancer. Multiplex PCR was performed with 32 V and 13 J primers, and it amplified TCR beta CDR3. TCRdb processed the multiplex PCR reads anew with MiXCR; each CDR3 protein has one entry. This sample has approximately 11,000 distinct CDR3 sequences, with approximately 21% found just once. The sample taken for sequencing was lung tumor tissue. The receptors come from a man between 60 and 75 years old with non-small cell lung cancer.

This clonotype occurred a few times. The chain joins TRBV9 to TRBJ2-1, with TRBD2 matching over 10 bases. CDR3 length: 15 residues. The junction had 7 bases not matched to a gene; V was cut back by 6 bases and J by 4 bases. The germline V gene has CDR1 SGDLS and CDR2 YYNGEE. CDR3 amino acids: CASTRGLAEYNEQFF. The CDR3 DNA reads TGTGCCAGCACGAGAGGACTAGCGGAATACAATGAGCAGTTCTTC.

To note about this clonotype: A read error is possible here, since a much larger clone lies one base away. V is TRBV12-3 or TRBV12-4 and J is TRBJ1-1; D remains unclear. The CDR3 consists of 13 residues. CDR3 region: CSSSLGGFTEAFF. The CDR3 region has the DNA TGTTCCAGCAGCTTAGGCGGATTTACTGAAGCTTTCTTT.

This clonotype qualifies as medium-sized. This chain's CDR3 is CSAPTSYEQYF. CDR3 nucleotides: TGCAGTGCACCGACATCCTACGAGCAGTACTTC. The V gene is TRBV20-1, the J gene TRBJ2-7; no clear D gene. Trimming pared 6 bases from V and 1 base from J, leaving 7 bases between. This CDR3 has 11 amino acids. Germline V lookup: CDR1 DFQATT, CDR2 SNEGSKA (reference sequence).

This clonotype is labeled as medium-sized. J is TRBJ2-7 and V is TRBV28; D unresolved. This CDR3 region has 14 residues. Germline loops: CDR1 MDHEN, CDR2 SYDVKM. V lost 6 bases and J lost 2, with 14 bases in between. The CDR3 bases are TGTGCCAGCAGCACCCCGCCCCGGGCCTACGAGCAGTACTTC. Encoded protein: CASSTPPRAYEQYF.

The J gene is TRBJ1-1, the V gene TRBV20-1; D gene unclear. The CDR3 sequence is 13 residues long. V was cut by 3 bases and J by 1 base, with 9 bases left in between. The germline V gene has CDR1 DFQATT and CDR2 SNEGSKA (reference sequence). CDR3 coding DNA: TGCAGTGCTAGGAAGGGATGGAACACTGAAGCTTTCTTT. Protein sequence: CSARKGWNTEAFF.

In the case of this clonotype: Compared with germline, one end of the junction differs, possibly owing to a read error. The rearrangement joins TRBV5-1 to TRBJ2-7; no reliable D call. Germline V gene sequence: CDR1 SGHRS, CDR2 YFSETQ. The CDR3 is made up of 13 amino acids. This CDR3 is CASSLAGFYEQYF. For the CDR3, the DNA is TGCGCCAGCAGCTTGGCCGGTTTCTACGAGCAGTACTTT.

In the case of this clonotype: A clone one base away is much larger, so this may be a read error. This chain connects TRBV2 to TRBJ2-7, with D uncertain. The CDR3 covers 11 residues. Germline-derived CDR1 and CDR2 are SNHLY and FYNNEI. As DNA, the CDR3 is TGTGTCAGCAGTGGGATTTACGAGCAGTACTTC. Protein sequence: CVSSGIYEQYF. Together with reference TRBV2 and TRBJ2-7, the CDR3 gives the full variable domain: EPEVTQTPSHQVTQMGQEVILRCVPISNHLYFYWYRQILGQKVEFLVSFYNNEISEKSEIFDDQFSVERPDGSNFTLKIRSTKLEDSAMYFCVSSGIYEQYFGPGTRLTVT.

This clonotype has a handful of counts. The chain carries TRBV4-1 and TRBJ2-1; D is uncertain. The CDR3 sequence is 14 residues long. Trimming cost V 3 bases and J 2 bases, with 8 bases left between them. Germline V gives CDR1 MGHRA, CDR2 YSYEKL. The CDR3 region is CASSHTKTYNEQFF. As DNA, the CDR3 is TGCGCCAGCAGCCATACAAAAACCTACAATGAGCAGTTCTTC.

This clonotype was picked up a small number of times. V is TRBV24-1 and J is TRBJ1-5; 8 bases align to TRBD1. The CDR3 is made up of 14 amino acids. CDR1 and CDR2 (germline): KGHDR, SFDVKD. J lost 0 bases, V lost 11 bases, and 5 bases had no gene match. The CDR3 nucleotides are TGTGCCATAGGACAGGGTTATAGCAATCAGCCCCAGCATTTT. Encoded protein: CAIGQGYSNQPQHF.